This T cell receptor (beta chain) is drawn from a study of OX40 agonist ivuxolimab in advanced cancers. Whole-study context: Partial responses, seen in three patients, involved one hepatocellular carcinoma and two cutaneous melanomas. General study points: Among some nonresponders, normalized T-cell clonal expansion was also low. Antigen specificity was not determined for the expanded peripheral T cells.

Points on this clone: The antigen remains unidentified.

CDR1 and CDR2 (germline): MNHNS, SASEGT. The J segment lost 6 bases and the V segment lost 8 bases, leaving 7 bases of the junction unmatched. The CDR3 is 14 residues long. Measured with immunoSEQ multiplex PCR; TCRdb has only the in-frame clones, and not every one. The sample records approximately 64,000 clones, about nine tenths being singletons. The TCR comes from an adult with an advanced solid tumor such as melanoma, head and neck, liver or kidney cancer. The sequenced sample was CD4+ or CD8+ T cells sorted from blood, obtained in a trial of the OX40 agonist ivuxolimab. This chain joins TRBV6-1 and TRBJ2-1; TRBD2 matches at 10 bases. The CDR3 reads CASGQREGRNEQFF. The CDR3 DNA is TGTGCCAGCGGTCAGCGGGAGGGCCGCAATGAGCAGTTCTTC.